Sequencing of this TCR beta chain was carried out in a study of cytomegalovirus exposure and HLA in healthy donors. Broader study findings: Specificity of three CMV-associated chains for CMV antigens was verified in vitro. Sequencing had likely introduced a cluster of highly shared sequence variants as an artifact.

There are a few counts of this clone. Its antigen is not known. J lost 5 bases, V lost 7 bases, and 2 bases had no gene match. The CDR3 runs to 15 residues. CDR1 LNHDA and CDR2 SQIVND come from the germline V gene (reference sequence). The PCR used 60 Vbeta and 13 Jbeta primers. Sequencing used immunoSEQ multiplex PCR; TCRdb keeps in-frame clones, though not all of them. The sample lists some 110,000 clones; roughly 70% were seen once. The rearrangement links TRBV19 to TRBJ2-1; 16 bases agree with TRBD2. Source material: PBMCs. The origin of this receptor is a woman aged 25-40 years in good health and CMV-seronegative. This CDR3 is CASMGLAGGDNEQFF. The CDR3 DNA is TGTGCCAGTATGGGACTAGCGGGGGGGGACAATGAGCAGTTCTTC.